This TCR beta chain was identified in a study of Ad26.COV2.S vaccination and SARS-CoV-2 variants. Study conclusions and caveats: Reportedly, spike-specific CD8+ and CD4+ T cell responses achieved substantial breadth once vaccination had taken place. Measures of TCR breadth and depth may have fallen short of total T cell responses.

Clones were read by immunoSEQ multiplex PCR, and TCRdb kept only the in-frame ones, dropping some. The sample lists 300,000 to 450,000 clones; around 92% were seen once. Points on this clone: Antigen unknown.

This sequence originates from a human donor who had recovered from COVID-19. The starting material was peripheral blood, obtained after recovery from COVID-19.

This CDR3 reads CASSDFSGNRPQHF. The CDR3 region has the DNA TGTGCCAGCAGTGACTTTAGCGGGAACCGGCCCCAGCATTTT. This chain joins TRBV2 and TRBJ1-5; D ambiguous. This CDR3 comprises 14 residues. From germline, CDR1 is SNHLY and CDR2 FYNNEI. Trimming left V 3 bases short and J 9 bases short, with 15 bases between.